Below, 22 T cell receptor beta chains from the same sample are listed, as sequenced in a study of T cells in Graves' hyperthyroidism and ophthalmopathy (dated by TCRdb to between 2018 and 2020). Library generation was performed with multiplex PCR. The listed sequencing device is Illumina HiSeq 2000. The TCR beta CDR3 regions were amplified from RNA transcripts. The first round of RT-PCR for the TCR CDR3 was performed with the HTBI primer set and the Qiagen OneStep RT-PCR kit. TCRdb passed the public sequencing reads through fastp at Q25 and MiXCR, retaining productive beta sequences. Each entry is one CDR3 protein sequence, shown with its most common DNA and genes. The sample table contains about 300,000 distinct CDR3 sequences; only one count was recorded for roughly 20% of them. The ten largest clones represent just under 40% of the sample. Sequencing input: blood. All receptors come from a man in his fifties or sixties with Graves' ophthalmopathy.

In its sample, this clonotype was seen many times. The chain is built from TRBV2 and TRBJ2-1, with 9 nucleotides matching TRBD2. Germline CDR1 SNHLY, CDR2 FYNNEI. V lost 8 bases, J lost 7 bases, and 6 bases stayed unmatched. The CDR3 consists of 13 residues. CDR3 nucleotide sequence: TGTGCCAGCGCCCTAGCGGGACTTAATGAGCAGTTCTTC. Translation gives CASALAGLNEQFF.

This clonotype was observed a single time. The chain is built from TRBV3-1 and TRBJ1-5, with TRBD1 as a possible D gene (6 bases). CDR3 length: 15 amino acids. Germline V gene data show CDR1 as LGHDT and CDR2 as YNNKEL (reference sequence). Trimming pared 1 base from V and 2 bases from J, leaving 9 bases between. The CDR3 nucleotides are TGTGCCAGCAGCCAAGGCGGGGGCGGCAATCAGCCCCAGCATTTT. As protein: CASSQGGGGNQPQHF.

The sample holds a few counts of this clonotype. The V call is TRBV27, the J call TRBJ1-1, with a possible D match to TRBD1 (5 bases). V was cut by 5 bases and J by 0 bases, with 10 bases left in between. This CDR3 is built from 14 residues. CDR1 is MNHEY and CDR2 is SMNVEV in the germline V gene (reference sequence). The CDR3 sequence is CASSPSGLNTEAFF. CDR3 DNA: TGTGCCAGCAGTCCCTCAGGGTTGAACACTGAAGCTTTCTTT.

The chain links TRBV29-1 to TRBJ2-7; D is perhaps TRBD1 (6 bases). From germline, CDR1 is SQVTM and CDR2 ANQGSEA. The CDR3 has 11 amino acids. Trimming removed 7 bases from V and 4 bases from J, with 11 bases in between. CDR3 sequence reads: CSAEQGYEQYF. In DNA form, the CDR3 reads TGCAGCGCCGAACAGGGATACGAGCAGTACTTC.

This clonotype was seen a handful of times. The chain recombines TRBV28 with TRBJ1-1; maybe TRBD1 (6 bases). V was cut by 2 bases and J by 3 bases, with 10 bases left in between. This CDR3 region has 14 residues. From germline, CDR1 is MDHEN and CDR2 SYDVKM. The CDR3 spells CASSLRTGYTEAFF. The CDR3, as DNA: TGTGCCAGCAGTTTAAGAACAGGGTACACTGAAGCTTTCTTT.

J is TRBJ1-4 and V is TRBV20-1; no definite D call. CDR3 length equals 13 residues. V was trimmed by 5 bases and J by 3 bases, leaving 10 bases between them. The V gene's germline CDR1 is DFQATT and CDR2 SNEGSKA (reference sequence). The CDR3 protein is CSAGTTPNEKLFF. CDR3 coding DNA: TGCAGTGCTGGCACTACACCTAATGAAAAACTGTTTTTT.

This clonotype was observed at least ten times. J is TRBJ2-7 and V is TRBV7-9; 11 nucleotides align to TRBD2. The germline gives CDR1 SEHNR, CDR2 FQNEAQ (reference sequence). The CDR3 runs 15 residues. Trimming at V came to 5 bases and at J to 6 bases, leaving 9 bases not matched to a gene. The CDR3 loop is CASSRLAGRSTEQYF. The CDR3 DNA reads TGTGCCAGCAGCCGACTAGCGGGACGTTCCACCGAGCAGTACTTC. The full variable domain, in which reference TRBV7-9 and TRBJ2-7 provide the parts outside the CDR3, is DTGVSQNPRHKITKRGQNVTFRCDPISEHNRLYWYRQTLGQGPEFLTYFQNEAQLEKSRLLSDRFSAERPKGSFSTLEIQRTEQGDSAMYLCASSRLAGRSTEQYFGPGTRLTVT.

The chain's CDR3 is CASSYSPRSRTSGRYEQFF. CDR3 nucleotides: TGTGCCAGCAGTTACTCCCCGAGGTCCCGGACTAGCGGGAGATATGAGCAGTTCTTC. The chain uses TRBV6-2 or TRBV6-3 and TRBJ2-1; 13 bases are a match to TRBD2. CDR1 is MNHEY, CDR2 SVGEGT, per germline. The CDR3 is made up of 19 amino acids. Unmatched junction bases numbered 13, after V lost 0 bases and J lost 8 bases.

CDR3 coding DNA: TGTGCCACCAGTCCCAGCGGGGGGCCCTACGAGCAGTACTTC. It encodes CATSPSGGPYEQYF. The chain carries TRBV24-1 and TRBJ2-7; 9 bases line up with TRBD2. The CDR3 consists of 14 residues. Germline values: CDR1 KGHDR, CDR2 SFDVKD. V shed 6 bases and J 2 bases; nucleotides not matched to a gene: 4.

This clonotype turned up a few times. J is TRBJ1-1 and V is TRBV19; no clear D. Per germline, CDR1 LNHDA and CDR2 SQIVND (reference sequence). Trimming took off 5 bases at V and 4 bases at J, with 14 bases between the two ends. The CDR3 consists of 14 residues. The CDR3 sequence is CASSGQGKGTEAFF. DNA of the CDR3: TGTGCCAGTAGTGGCCAAGGGAAGGGCACTGAAGCTTTCTTT. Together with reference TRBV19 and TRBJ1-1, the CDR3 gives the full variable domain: DGGITQSPKYLFRKEGQNVTLSCEQNLNHDAMYWYRQDPGQGLRLIYYSQIVNDFQKGDIAEGYSVSREKKESFPLTVTSAQKNPTAFYLCASSGQGKGTEAFFGQGTRLTVV.

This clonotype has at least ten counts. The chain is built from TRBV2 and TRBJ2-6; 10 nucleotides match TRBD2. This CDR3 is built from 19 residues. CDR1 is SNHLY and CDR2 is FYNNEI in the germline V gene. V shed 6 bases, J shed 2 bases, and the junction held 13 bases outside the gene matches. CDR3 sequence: CASRRGLAGDLAGANVLTF. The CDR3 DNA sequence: TGTGCCAGCAGGAGGGGCCTAGCGGGAGATTTGGCTGGGGCCAACGTCCTGACTTTC.

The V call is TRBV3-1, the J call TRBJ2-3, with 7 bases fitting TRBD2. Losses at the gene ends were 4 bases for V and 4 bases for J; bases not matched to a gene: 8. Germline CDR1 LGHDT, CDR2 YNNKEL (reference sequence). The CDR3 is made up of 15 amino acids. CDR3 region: CASSRISGSADTQYF. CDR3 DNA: TGTGCCAGCAGCCGAATTAGCGGGTCTGCAGATACGCAGTATTTT.

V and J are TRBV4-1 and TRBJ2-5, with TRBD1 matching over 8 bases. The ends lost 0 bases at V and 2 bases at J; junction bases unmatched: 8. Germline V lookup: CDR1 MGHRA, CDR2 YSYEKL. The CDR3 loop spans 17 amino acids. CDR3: CASSQELTGAWQETQYF. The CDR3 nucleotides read TGCGCCAGCAGCCAAGAGCTGACAGGGGCATGGCAAGAGACCCAGTACTTC.

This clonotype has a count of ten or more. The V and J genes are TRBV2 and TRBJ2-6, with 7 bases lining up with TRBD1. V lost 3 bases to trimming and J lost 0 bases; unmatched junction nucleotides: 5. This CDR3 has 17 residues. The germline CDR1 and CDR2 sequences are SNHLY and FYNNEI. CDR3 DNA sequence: TGTGCCAGCAGTGATACAGGGGAAATCTCTGGGGCCAACGTCCTGACTTTC. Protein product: CASSDTGEISGANVLTF.

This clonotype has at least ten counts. The CDR3 region is CASSPGPRQMYEQYF. In nucleotides, the CDR3 is TGTGCCAGCAGCCCTGGGCCGAGACAGATGTACGAGCAGTACTTC. This rearrangement joins TRBV7-9 to TRBJ2-7, with D perhaps TRBD1 (5 bases). The CDR3 covers 15 residues. In germline, CDR1 is SEHNR, CDR2 FQNEAQ (reference sequence). V was shortened by 5 bases and J by 4 bases, with 18 bases between the two germline ends.

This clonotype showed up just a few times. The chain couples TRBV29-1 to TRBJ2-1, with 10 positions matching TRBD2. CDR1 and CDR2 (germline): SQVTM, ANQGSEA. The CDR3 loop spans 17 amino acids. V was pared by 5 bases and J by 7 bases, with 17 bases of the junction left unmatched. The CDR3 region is CSVYPDSGRAYGNEQFF. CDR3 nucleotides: TGCAGCGTTTACCCAGACAGCGGGAGGGCCTACGGAAATGAGCAGTTCTTC.

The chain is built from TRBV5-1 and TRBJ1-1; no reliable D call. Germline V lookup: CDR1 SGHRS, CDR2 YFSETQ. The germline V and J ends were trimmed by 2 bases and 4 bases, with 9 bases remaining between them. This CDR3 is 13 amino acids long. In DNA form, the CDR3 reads TGCGCCAGCAGCTTTCAGGAGGGCACTGAAGCTTTCTTT. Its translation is CASSFQEGTEAFF.

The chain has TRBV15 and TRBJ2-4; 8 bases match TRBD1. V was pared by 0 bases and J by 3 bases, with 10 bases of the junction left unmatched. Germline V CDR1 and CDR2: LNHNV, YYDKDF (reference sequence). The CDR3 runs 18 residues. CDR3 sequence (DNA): TGTGCCACCAGCAGAGATCGGGGACAGGAGGAGGGCAAAAACATTCAGTACTTC. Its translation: CATSRDRGQEEGKNIQYF.

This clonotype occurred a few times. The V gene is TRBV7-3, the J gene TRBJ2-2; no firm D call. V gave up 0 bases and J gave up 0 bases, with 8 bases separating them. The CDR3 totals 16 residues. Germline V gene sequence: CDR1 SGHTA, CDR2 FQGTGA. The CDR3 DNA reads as TGTGCCAGCAGCTTAACTCCAGGAGCGAACACCGGGGAGCTGTTTTTT. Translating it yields CASSLTPGANTGELFF.

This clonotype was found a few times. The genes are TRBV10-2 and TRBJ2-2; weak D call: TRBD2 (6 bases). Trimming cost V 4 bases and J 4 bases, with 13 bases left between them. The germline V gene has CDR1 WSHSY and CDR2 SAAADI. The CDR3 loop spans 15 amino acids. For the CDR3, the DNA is TGCGCCAGCAGTGGGGCGGGATCGGGCACCGGGGAGCTGTTTTTT. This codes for CASSGAGSGTGELFF.

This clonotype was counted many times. The CDR3 sequence: CASSEVRAGEQFF. Here the CDR3 DNA reads TGTGCCAGCAGTGAAGTCAGGGCCGGTGAGCAGTTCTTC. The chain combines TRBV2 with TRBJ2-1; D is perhaps TRBD1 (5 bases). Per the germline V gene, CDR1 is SNHLY and CDR2 is FYNNEI. This CDR3 comprises 13 residues. Trimming left V 1 base short and J 9 bases short, with 10 bases between.

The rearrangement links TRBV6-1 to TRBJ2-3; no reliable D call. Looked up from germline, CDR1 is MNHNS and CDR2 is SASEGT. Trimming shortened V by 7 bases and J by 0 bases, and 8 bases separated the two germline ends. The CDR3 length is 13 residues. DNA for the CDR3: TGTGCCAGCACAGCCCCTAGCACAGATACGCAGTATTTT. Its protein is CASTAPSTDTQYF.